This T cell receptor beta chain was found in a study of radiotherapy plus CTLA-4 blockade in lung cancer. Focal radiation with ipilimumab CTLA-4 blockade was given to patients with chemo-refractory metastatic non-small-cell lung cancer. Note on this clone: What it binds is not known.

Sequencing used immunoSEQ multiplex PCR; TCRdb keeps in-frame clones, though not all of them. In the table there are 25,000 to 35,000 clones, 70% to 80% of which are singletons. General study findings and limits: Tumor-origin TCR clones grew in blood after radiotherapy plus ipilimumab.

Germline V gene sequence: CDR1 SGHRS, CDR2 YFSETQ. V lost 4 bases to trimming and J lost 5 bases; unmatched junction nucleotides: 5. The CDR3 loop spans 14 amino acids. The V and J genes are TRBV5-1 and TRBJ2-5; 10 bases map to TRBD1. The sample here was peripheral blood, taken from a patient treated with radiotherapy plus ipilimumab. This TCR derives from a human donor with non-small cell lung cancer who had stable disease on radiotherapy plus ipilimumab. DNA for the CDR3: TGCGCCAGCAGCACAGGACAGGGGGTCGAGACCCAGTACTTC. Protein sequence: CASSTGQGVETQYF.